The 8 T cell receptor beta chains in this list originate from one sample, sequenced in a study of shared clonotypes between healthy human individuals. Naive CD8 cells were CD45RO-negative, positively selected for CCR7, excluding terminally differentiated effector memory CD45RA+ cells. This table comes from immunoSEQ multiplex PCR, and its TCRdb copy is limited to in-frame clones, with some not included. The sample includes around 600,000 clones, around 96% seen only once; the top ten take about 0.11%. The sequenced sample was naive CD8+ T cells sorted from blood. All receptors come from a woman aged 25-40 years in good health.

This rearrangement joins TRBV29-1 to TRBJ2-7; D is unclear. This CDR3 region has 12 residues. V lost 4 bases to trimming and J lost 6 bases, with 13 bases between them. Germline V gives CDR1 SQVTM, CDR2 ANQGSEA. CDR3 amino acids: CSVVGRSGEQYF. CDR3 DNA sequence: TGCAGCGTTGTTGGGCGATCGGGCGAGCAGTACTTC.

The chain combines TRBV11-1 with TRBJ1-1, with D unclear. The CDR3 covers 14 residues. Germline CDR1 reads SGHAT; CDR2 reads FQDESV (reference sequence). Trimming took off 5 bases at V and 0 bases at J, with 10 bases between the two ends. The CDR3 spells CASSPPMMNTEAFF. The CDR3 bases are TGTGCCAGCAGCCCCCCGATGATGAACACTGAAGCTTTCTTT.

The chain employs TRBV7-8 and TRBJ1-2; 9 nucleotides line up with TRBD1. V was clipped by 6 bases and J by 7 bases; unmatched bases: 9. The CDR3 has 14 residues. The germline V gene has CDR1 SGHVS and CDR2 FQNEAQ. This CDR3 is CASRRDRGKGGYTF. CDR3 in DNA: TGTGCCAGCAGACGTGACAGGGGGAAGGGTGGCTACACCTTC.

The chain combines TRBV7-8 with TRBJ1-5; no firm D call. CDR1 and CDR2 from the germline V gene are SGHVS and FQNEAQ. V dropped 0 bases and J dropped 1 base, with 4 bases sitting between them. The CDR3 totals 14 residues. CDR3 bases: TGTGCCAGCAGCTTAGCGCCCAGCAATCAGCCCCAGCATTTT. It specifies CASSLAPSNQPQHF.

The V gene is TRBV11-2, the J gene TRBJ1-2, with TRBD1 identical over 7 bases. The CDR3 totals 14 residues. CDR1 is SGHAT, CDR2 FQNNGV, per germline. J was trimmed by 3 bases and V by 1 base; bases with no gene match: 2. This CDR3 reads CASSLGGTDYGYTF. DNA for the CDR3: TGTGCCAGCAGCTTAGGTGGGACAGACTATGGCTACACCTTC.

The chain joins TRBV5-1 to TRBJ2-5; 13 positions match TRBD2. The closer fit of TRBJ2-7 to the DNA end suggests the J call may be wrong. Germline V gives CDR1 SGHRS, CDR2 YFSETQ. The length of the CDR3 is 16 residues. DNA for the CDR3: TGCGCCAGCAGCTTGGGGACTAGCGGGAGAGGATACGAGCAGTACTTC. Translating gives CASSLGTSGRGYEQYF.

The chain recombines TRBV5-6 with TRBJ1-4; D is unresolved. Trimming shortened V by 0 bases and J by 0 bases, and 3 bases separated the two germline ends. The CDR3 totals 14 residues. Germline loops: CDR1 SGHDT, CDR2 YYEEEE. For the CDR3, the DNA is TGTGCCAGCAGCTTGGCAGCAACTAATGAAAAACTGTTTTTT. Translating gives CASSLAATNEKLFF.

This chain joins TRBV4-1 and TRBJ1-1; 7 bases align to TRBD1. J was trimmed by 1 base and V by 1 base; bases with no gene match: 3. Looked up from germline, CDR1 is MGHRA and CDR2 is YSYEKL. The CDR3 runs to 15 residues. The CDR3 protein is CASSQVKGANTEAFF. In nucleotides, the CDR3 is TGCGCCAGCAGCCAAGTTAAGGGGGCGAACACTGAAGCTTTCTTT.